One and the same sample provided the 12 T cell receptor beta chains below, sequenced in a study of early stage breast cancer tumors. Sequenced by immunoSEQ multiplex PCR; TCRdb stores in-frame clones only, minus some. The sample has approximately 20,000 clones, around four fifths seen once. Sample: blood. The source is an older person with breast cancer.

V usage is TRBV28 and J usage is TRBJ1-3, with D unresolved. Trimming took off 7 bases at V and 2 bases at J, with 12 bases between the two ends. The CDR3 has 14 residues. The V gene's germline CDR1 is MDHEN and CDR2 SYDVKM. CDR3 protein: CASIEAKTGNTIYF. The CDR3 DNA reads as TGTGCCAGCATCGAGGCCAAAACTGGAAACACCATATATTTT. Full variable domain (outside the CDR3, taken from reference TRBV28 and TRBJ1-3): DVKVTQSSRYLVKRTGEKVFLECVQDMDHENMFWYRQDPGLGLRLIYFSYDVKMKEKGDIPEGYSVSREKKERFSLILESASTNQTSMYLCASIEAKTGNTIYFGEGSWLTVV.

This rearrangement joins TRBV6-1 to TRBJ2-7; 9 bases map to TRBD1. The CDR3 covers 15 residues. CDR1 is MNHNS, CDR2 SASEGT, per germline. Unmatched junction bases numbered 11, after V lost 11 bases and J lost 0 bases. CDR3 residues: CAGGQGSTSSYEQYF. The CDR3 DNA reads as TGTGCCGGCGGACAGGGGTCAACCTCCTCCTACGAGCAGTACTTC.

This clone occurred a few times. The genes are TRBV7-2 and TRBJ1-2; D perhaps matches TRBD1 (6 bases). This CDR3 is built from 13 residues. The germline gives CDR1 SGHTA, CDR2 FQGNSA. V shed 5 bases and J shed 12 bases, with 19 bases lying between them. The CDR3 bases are TGTGCCAGCAGCCTGGGACAAGGACTCCGGAACACCTTC. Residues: CASSLGQGLRNTF.

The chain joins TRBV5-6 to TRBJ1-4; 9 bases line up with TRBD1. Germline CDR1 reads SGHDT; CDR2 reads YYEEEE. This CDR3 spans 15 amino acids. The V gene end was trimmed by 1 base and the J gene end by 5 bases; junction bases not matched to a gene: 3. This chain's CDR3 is CASSLNGQGNEKLFF. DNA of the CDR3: TGTGCCAGCAGCTTGAATGGACAGGGGAATGAAAAACTGTTTTTT.

The CDR3: CATSRPPLAGGADTQYF. CDR3 DNA sequence: TGTGCCACCAGCAGACCGCCTCTAGCGGGGGGCGCAGATACGCAGTATTTT. The rearrangement links TRBV15 to TRBJ2-3, with 11 positions matching TRBD2. The CDR3 has 17 amino acids. V dropped 2 bases and J dropped 4; count of bases not matched to a gene: 8. CDR1 is LNHNV, CDR2 YYDKDF, per germline (reference sequence).

The CDR3 spells CASSLRQAPTEAFF. DNA for the CDR3: TGTGCCAGCAGCTTAAGGCAGGCCCCTACTGAAGCTTTCTTT. This chain uses TRBV7-9 with TRBJ1-1; D uncertain. Trimming shortened V by 2 bases and J by 5 bases, and 12 bases separated the two germline ends. Germline V gives CDR1 SEHNR, CDR2 FQNEAQ (reference sequence). This CDR3 has 14 residues. The full variable domain, with the rest looked up from reference TRBV7-9 and TRBJ1-1, is DTGVSQNPRHKITKRGQNVTFRCDPISEHNRLYWYRQTLGQGPEFLTYFQNEAQLEKSRLLSDRFSAERPKGSFSTLEIQRTEQGDSAMYLCASSLRQAPTEAFFGQGTRLTVV.

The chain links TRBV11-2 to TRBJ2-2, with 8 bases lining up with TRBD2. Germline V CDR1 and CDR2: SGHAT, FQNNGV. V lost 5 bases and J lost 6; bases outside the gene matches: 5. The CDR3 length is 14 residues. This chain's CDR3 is CASSAGLEPGELFF. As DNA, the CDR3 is TGTGCCAGCAGCGCGGGACTAGAGCCCGGGGAGCTGTTTTTT. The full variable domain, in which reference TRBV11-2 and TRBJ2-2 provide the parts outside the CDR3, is EAGVAQSPRYKIIEKRQSVAFWCNPISGHATLYWYQQILGQGPKLLIQFQNNGVVDDSQLPKDRFSAERLKGVDSTLKIQPAKLEDSAVYLCASSAGLEPGELFFGEGSRLTVL.

CDR3 nucleotide sequence: TGTGCCAGCAGCGTAGATTCCGGGGGGGAAAAACTGTTTTTT. It yields the protein CASSVDSGGEKLFF. The chain employs TRBV9 and TRBJ1-4; possibly TRBD1 for D (5 bases). CDR1 and CDR2 from the germline V gene are SGDLS and YYNGEE. Trimming took 0 bases from V and 8 from J, leaving 11 bases between them. The CDR3 is 14 amino acids.

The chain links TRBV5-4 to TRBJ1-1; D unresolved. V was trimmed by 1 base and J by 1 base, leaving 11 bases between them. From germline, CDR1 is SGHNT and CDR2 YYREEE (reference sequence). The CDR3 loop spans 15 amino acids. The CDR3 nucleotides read TGTGCCAGCAGCTTGAGCCGCCTTGCGAACACTGAAGCTTTCTTT. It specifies CASSLSRLANTEAFF.

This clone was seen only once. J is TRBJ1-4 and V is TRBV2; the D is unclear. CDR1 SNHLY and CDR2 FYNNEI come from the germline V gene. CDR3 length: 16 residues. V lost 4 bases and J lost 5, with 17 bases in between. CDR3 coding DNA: TGTGCCAGCAGTGTATCTTCCCCCTCTAGGAATGAAAAACTGTTTTTT. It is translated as CASSVSSPSRNEKLFF.

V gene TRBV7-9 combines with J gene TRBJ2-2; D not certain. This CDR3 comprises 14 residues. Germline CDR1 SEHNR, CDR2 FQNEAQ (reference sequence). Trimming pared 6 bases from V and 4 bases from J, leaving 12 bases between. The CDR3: CASRPYGPTGELFF. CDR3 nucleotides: TGTGCCAGCAGGCCCTACGGTCCCACCGGGGAGCTGTTTTTT.

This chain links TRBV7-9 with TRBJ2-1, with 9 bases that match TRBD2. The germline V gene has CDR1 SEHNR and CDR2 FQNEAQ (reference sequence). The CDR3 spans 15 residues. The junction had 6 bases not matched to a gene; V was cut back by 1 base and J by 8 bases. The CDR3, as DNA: TGTGCCAGCAGCTTAGTAAGCGGGGGGCCCGATGAGCAGTTCTTC. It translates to CASSLVSGGPDEQFF.